The 7 T cell receptor beta chains below all came from one sample that was sequenced in a study of T cell responses to AZD1222 COVID-19 vaccine. The protocol was immunoSEQ multiplex PCR, while the TCRdb copy is restricted to in-frame clones and leaves out a portion. This sample lists about 140,000 clones; its ten largest clones have around 2.2%. The sequenced sample consisted of peripheral blood. Receptors originate from an adult in good health.

The rearrangement links TRBV19 to TRBJ1-1, with D possibly TRBD1 on 5 matching bases. The ends were cut back, 8 bases at V and 6 bases at J, with 19 bases in the middle. Germline lookup yields CDR1 LNHDA and CDR2 SQIVND (reference sequence). The CDR3 length is 14 residues. The CDR3 coding sequence is TGTGCCAGTTCAGTAGGCCCTAGGGGCGCTGAAGCTTTCTTT. It codes for CASSVGPRGAEAFF.

V usage is TRBV7-3 and J usage is TRBJ1-3; no clear D gene. CDR1 is SGHTA and CDR2 is FQGTGA in the germline V gene. Trimming left V 5 bases short and J 3 bases short, with 11 bases between. The length of the CDR3 is 14 residues. DNA for the CDR3: TGTGCCAGCAGCCTGGGTGTGGGTGGAAACACCATATATTTT. This codes for CASSLGVGGNTIYF. Variable domain in full (rest from reference TRBV7-3 and TRBJ1-3): GAGVSQTPSNKVTEKGKYVELRCDPISGHTALYWYRQSLGQGPEFLIYFQGTGAADDSGLPNDRFFAVRPEGSVSTLKIQRTERGDSAVYLCASSLGVGGNTIYFGEGSWLTVV.

This chain links TRBV5-1 with TRBJ2-1; 11 bases match TRBD2. The germline CDR1 and CDR2 sequences are SGHRS and YFSETQ. The V and J ends lost 7 bases and 12 bases, in that order; junction bases with no gene match: 9. The CDR3 consists of 13 residues. Here the CDR3 reads CASALAGASWQFF. CDR3 in DNA: TGCGCCAGCGCACTAGCGGGGGCCTCGTGGCAGTTCTTC.

V and J are TRBV18 and TRBJ1-6; D possibly corresponds to TRBD1 (5 bases). V lost 6 bases to trimming and J lost 5 bases, with 14 bases between them. From germline, CDR1 is KGHSH and CDR2 LQKENI. The CDR3 consists of 15 residues. CDR3 sequence (DNA): TGTGCCAGCTCGCTCATGGTGACAGATAATTCACCCCTCCACTTT. It is translated as CASSLMVTDNSPLHF.

Written as DNA, the CDR3 is TGTGCCAGCAGCCAGGGCCCTGGGGCCAACGTCCTGACTTTC. It yields the protein CASSQGPGANVLTF. This chain uses TRBV3-1 (or the pseudogene TRBV3-2) with TRBJ2-6; unclear D gene. This CDR3 has 14 amino acids. The germline V and J ends were trimmed by 3 bases and 2 bases, with 5 bases remaining between them. Per germline, CDR1 LGHDT and CDR2 YNNKEL (reference sequence).

V and J are TRBV3-1 (or the pseudogene TRBV3-2) and TRBJ1-5, with a possible D match to TRBD1 (5 bases). Germline V gene data show CDR1 as LGHDT and CDR2 as YNNKEL (reference sequence). There are 17 residues in the CDR3. Trimming took 4 bases from V and 2 from J, leaving 18 bases between them. For the CDR3, the DNA is TGTGCCAGCAGCCCCGAGGACACCCTGGCTGGCAATCAGCCCCAGCATTTT. Translated: CASSPEDTLAGNQPQHF.

The chain employs TRBV15 and TRBJ2-5; 8 bases are shared with TRBD2. Germline V CDR1 and CDR2: LNHNV, YYDKDF (reference sequence). The ends lost 1 base at V and 7 bases at J; junction bases unmatched: 11. This CDR3 region has 16 residues. The DNA of the CDR3 is TGTGCCACCAGCAGAGGGACTAGCTCCTCCCAGGGGACCCAGTACTTC. As protein: CATSRGTSSSQGTQYF.